This note documents a single T cell receptor beta chain sequence. Its antigen is still unknown. CDR1 is SGHDT, CDR2 YYEEEE, per germline. V was shortened by 4 bases and J by 2 bases, with 12 bases between the two germline ends. The CDR3 runs to 14 residues. Time point given: 2015-2016 season, pre-vaccination. Blood volume per time point ranged from 40 to 100 mL. These data originate in a study of follicular helper T cells after annual influenza vaccination. Overall study results and limits: Recurrent ICOS+CD38+ cTfh clonotypes included tetramer and AIM influenza-specific ones. Rare clonotypes were missed; only about 9-22% of cells gave TCRB.

TCRB sequencing was done at Survey resolution level. Profiling relied on immunoSEQ multiplex PCR, and the TCRdb table lists in-frame clones only, not all of them. The data contain under 15,000 clones, approximately 84% of them singletons. The specimen comprised CXCR5- memory CD4+ T cells sorted from blood, sampled on the day of influenza vaccination. The chain employs TRBV5-6 and TRBJ2-5; perhaps TRBD2 as D (5 bases). The receptor's source is an adult who received the influenza vaccine. The CDR3 protein is CASSARTGQETQYF. CDR3 nucleotide sequence: TGTGCCAGCAGCGCCAGGACGGGGCAAGAGACCCAGTACTTC.